This TCR beta chain derives from a study of cytomegalovirus exposure and HLA in healthy donors listed by TCRdb under 2017. Background on the whole study: In an earlier analysis of under 750 of the donors, less than 350 Gb of sequence data and 90 million to 120 million unique TCR beta sequences from about 190 million T cells were reported. Roughly 310 gigabases of sequencing data and tens of millions of unique TCR sequences were included in an early release covering about 600 HLA-typed donors. Among the roughly 400 genotyped donors, approximately 81% belonged to the genetic ancestry cluster associated with self-reported Caucasian donors. The study aimed to test whether signatures of past pathogen exposure could be identified by cataloging public T cell receptors. Using immunosequencing, the study profiled T cell repertoires from around 680 subjects and related those repertoires to cytomegalovirus serostatus. Besides the first cohort of approximately 710 subjects, a separate validation cohort made up of 120 different subjects was used. High-throughput TCR immunosequencing, statistical association of individual TCRs with disease status, and machine learning were combined to predict cytomegalovirus infection status. To study patterns of TCR occurrence, a later analysis re-analyzed previously published TCR beta repertoires from around 670 donors and added high-resolution HLA genotyping. In the later analysis, no new phenotypic data were used to find candidate immune exposures; instead, reliance was placed on TCR beta sequences and their occurrence across donors. In an earlier analysis of a few hundred of the donors, high-throughput TCR beta sequencing was used to judge whether each TCR beta V gene segment behaved as functional or pseudogenic. Alongside the repertoire data, information on donor age, sex, ethnicity and CMV serostatus was compiled. A later genetic analysis used genome-wide SNP genotypes for about 65% of the roughly 670 donors, treating that subset as a discovery cohort. All discovery cohort repertoires had been generated on a single sequencing platform. Both class I and class II loci were covered by HLA typing, at four-digit resolution. Typing coverage differed by locus: A, B, C, DRB1 and DQB1 were typed in roughly 620-630 donors, DQA1 in around 500, DPA1 in approximately 610, and DPB1 in 400 to 490. Roughly five DR-DQ haplotypes were treated as single units for association and clustering because of strong linkage in the cohort. On average, around 240,000 unique TCR beta nucleotide sequences were sequenced per donor among fewer than 500 genotyped donors of the cohort, with 15% to 20% of those sequences being non-productive. General conclusions and limits of the study: Three of the identified cytomegalovirus-associated TCR beta chains were confirmed in vitro to be specific for cytomegalovirus antigens. Broadly in line with IMGT annotations, most TCR beta V segments showed up in productive rearrangements about 87% or about 30% of the time in an earlier analysis of several hundred of the donors. A later analysis found that HLA-associated TCR beta chains were more clonally expanded and had lower generation probabilities than equally common non-associated chains. A further reported finding was that TCR beta sequences accurately predicted the HLA-A and HLA-B alleles for most subjects in the first cohort. When HLA alleles, especially DR and DQ, strongly co-occurred, TCR associations were difficult to assign to individual alleles. In this cohort, only TCR beta chains were sequenced, and detectable features were limited by the absence of alpha or paired-chain data. The study gave a list of around 170 TCR beta chains associated with cytomegalovirus. A later analysis found that TCR association rates varied across HLA loci, with DRB1 alleles showing the most associated TCRs and HLA-C alleles the fewest. Because some donors lacked HLA typing at each locus, the association tests relied only on the typed subset. In a later analysis, some 18,000 TCR beta sequences were associated with specific HLA alleles at a false discovery rate of 0.05. A cluster of highly shared sequence variants was judged likely to represent a technical artifact of the sequencing pipeline. A later genetic analysis associated a missense DCLRE1C variant with V-gene and J-gene trimming of TCR beta chains, and an independent cohort replicated the association. Linkage disequilibrium might explain the correlated functional status among segregating V segments, but an unknown experimental factor could not be ruled out. The classifier was reported to diagnose cytomegalovirus status with high specificity and sensitivity in both the original cohort and the validation cohort. About 17 rarely observed V segments, including chromosome 9 orphons, were excluded from the earlier analysis of some 590 of the donors because counts were too low. According to a later analysis, most CMV-associated TCR beta chains appeared to be HLA-restricted, and the HLA associations seemed to be driven largely by CMV exposure. Most TCR sequences were observed very rarely across donors, whereas some public TCRs were present in many individuals. The 87-base-pair reads could not distinguish some IMGT-functional V segments, including TRBV6-2 and TRBV6-3, so those segments were excluded. A later genetic analysis reported fewer N-insertions in productive TCRs among donors in an Asian-associated ancestry cluster than the roughly 650-donor mean. Sequencing depth was assumed to be roughly uniform across donors in the presence/absence analyses, though that assumption may not hold. CMV serostatus was the only immune exposure information available for the cohort. Several of the top co-occurrence clusters appeared to be linked to parvovirus B19, influenza, CMV and Epstein-Barr virus, according to a later analysis. The authors suggested that the approach could potentially be extended to other disease states and immunological phenotypes.

The cohort comprised 666 healthy bone marrow donors. At the time of sampling, every cohort member was nominally healthy, though immune exposures that went unrecorded were likely present. The donor tested CMV seropositive, placing the donor among the approximately 310 seropositive members of the cohort. A peripheral blood sample was collected from each donor, and TCR beta sequencing was performed on peripheral blood mononuclear cells. Genomic DNA was extracted from the blood cell samples with the Qiagen DNeasy Blood Extraction Kit. The method was the immunoSEQ multiplex PCR assay. A mixture of 60 forward primers for TCR Vbeta segments and 13 reverse primers for TCR Jbeta segments was used in the multiplex PCR. The CDR3 region of rearranged TCR beta genes was amplified from genomic DNA by a multiplex PCR assay. The amplified TCR beta libraries were sequenced on the Illumina HiSeq System as 87-base-pair reads. Turning to the authors' computational methods: In a later analysis, some 80 million unique TCR beta chains were counted across the roughly 670 repertoires, and approximately 9.9 million of these chains were shared by at least two donors. A nearest-neighbor algorithm error-corrected the raw reads and collapsed the reads into unique sequences, merging closely related sequences to remove PCR and sequencing errors. Alignment of CDR3 sequences to IMGT reference sequences was used to assign V, D and J gene segments. For a sequence to be retained, a match of at least six nucleotides to both a V gene segment and a J gene segment was required. Rearrangements were classified as productive when the CDR3 lacked stop codons and remained in frame with V and J, and all other rearrangements were classified as non-productive. Following IMGT convention, CDR3 was defined as the stretch from the second conserved V-encoded cysteine up to the conserved J-encoded phenylalanine. The earlier analysis of some 580 of the donors excluded any sequence lacking an unambiguous match to a single V gene segment. An earlier analysis of 587 of the donors classified V segments as functional when productive rearrangements were above 56.7% and as segregating when the standard deviation between donors was above 5%. To diagnose cytomegalovirus status from the catalog of TCR beta chain sequences, a statistical classification framework was built. A later analysis assigned V and J genes by comparing TCR nucleotide sequences with IMGT/GENE-DB human TR gene sequences. In a later analysis, CDR3 sequences and most-parsimonious VDJ recombination scenarios were assigned using the TCRdist pipeline. In a later analysis, each TCR beta chain was defined by its CDR3 amino acid sequence together with its V-gene family, and reads without a unique V-gene family were excluded. In a later analysis, 500 to 650 highly shared, low-generation-probability nucleotide sequences were removed to address suspected cross-contamination and a sequencing artifact. In a later analysis, a clonal expansion index was calculated for each public chain from normalized within-repertoire ranks of inferred template counts. A later analysis computed generation probabilities with a VDJ recombination model fitted to out-of-frame rearrangements, and checked the results against IGoR. Hypergeometric tests were used in a later analysis to score TCR-TCR, TCR-HLA and TCR-CMV co-occurrence, with a repertoire-size bias correction applied to the TCR pairs. In a later analysis, false discovery rates were estimated by permuting HLA or CMV assignments 20 times. In a later analysis, co-occurring TCRs were grouped with DBSCAN, and TCRdist sequence similarity was added when clustering was performed within HLA-allele-positive subsets. For co-occurrence clustering, repertoires with fewer than 30,000 or more than 120,000 public chains were excluded, along with four or five repertoires with anomalous nucleotide sharing. TCRdb obtained this table from immuneACCESS and retained in-frame rearrangements with V and J assigned. These tables miss some clones; where compared with another copy, unresolved V genes account for less than half of the shortfall, and the remainder is unexplained. The V and J calls and clone size were taken over from that table, and D and trimming were inferred from the DNA. Recorded for this sample are about 200,000 clones; about 81% of them occurred a single time. The ten largest clones capture approximately 6.5% of the sample.

The germline ends are 15 bases apart after V is trimmed by 5 bases and J by 4 bases. Looking up the germline V gene (reference sequence) yields CDR1 SSHAT and CDR2 FNYEAQ. The CDR3 goes from the cysteine to the phenylalanine over 15 residues. Only the CDR3 part of the read is kept: 45 bases, read in frame from the first base. This clone was detected a few times. This clone's antigen is unknown. Base qualities are not recorded, but no much larger clone differs from it by a single base. The receptor was derived from a woman between 45 and 65 years old in good health and CMV-seropositive. Material for sequencing was PBMCs. Recombination connected TRBV7-7 to TRBJ2-1; the D gene is perhaps TRBD2, on 5 matching bases. The DNA sequence is given as TGTGCCAGCAGCCCCGGGGTAGCGCGGTACAATGAGCAGTTCTTC. Translated, it gives CASSPGVARYNEQFF.